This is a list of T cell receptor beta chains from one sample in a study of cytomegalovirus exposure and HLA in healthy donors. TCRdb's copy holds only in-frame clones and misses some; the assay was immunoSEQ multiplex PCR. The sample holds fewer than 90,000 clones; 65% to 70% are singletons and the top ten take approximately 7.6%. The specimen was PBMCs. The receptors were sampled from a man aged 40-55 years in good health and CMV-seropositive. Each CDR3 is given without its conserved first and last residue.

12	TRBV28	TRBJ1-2	ASSLGQGWDGYT
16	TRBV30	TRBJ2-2	AWSGGSGSKANTGELF
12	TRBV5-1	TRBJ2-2	ASSFSGSAGELF
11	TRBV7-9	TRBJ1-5	ASSLLADQPQH
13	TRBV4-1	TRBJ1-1	ASSPGRQENTEAF
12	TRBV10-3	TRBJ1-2	AIRGTDQFYGYT
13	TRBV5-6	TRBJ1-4	ASSNPSQEGEKLF
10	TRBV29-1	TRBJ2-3	SARTGLDTQY
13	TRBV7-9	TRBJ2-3	ASSSTGGSTDTQY
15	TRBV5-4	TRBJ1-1	ASSLAPRGLRDTEAF
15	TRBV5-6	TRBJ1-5	ASSQTGGEWGNQPQH
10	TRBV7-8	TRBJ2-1	ASRITDNEQF
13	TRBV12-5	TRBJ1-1	ASGLGTSPNTEAF
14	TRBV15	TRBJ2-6	ATSRNRQAGANVLT
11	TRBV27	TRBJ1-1	ASSPSTGTEAF
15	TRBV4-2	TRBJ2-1	ASSQSSTSGGINEQF
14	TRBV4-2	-	ASSPGGSGSLYEQY
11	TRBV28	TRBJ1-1	AVQGAPDTEAF
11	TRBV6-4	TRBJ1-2	ASSDPTGFGYT
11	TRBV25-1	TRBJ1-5	ASNLGGNQPQH
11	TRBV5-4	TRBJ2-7	ASSPGQSYEQY
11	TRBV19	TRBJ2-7	ASRFSNSYEQY
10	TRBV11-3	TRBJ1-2	AGRGPRAGYT
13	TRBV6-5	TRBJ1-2	ASSYLGGRPYGYT
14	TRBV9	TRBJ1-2	ASSVFDRPSNYGYT
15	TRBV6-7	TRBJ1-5	ASSYSRRGPSNQPQH
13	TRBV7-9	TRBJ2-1	ASSLVGGGVNEQF
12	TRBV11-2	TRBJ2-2	ASSYRDNTGELF
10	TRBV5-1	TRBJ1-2	ASSLQGNGYT
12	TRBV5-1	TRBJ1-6	ASSLGQGETPLH
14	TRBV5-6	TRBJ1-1	ASSLLQGGMNTEAF